The clone carrying this T cell receptor beta chain was counted between two and nine times. This CDR3 contains 16 residues. Germline CDR1 SGDLS, CDR2 YYNGEE. J was trimmed by 0 bases and V by 0 bases; bases with no gene match: 4. The data were obtained in a study of response to subunit inactivated influenza vaccine. TCRdb reanalysed the RT-PCR reads using MiXCR and keeps one entry per CDR3 protein. The profile shows approximately 700,000 distinct CDR3 sequences, about 14% of them singletons. This clonotype was obtained from a man aged 50-60 years who received an inactivated influenza vaccine. Here the sequenced sample was PBMCs from blood, taken around two weeks before vaccination. The V call is TRBV9, the J call TRBJ2-3; 7 bases line up with TRBD2. This chain's CDR3 is CASSVAGGGSTDTQYF. The CDR3 nucleotides read TGTGCCAGCAGCGTAGCTGGGGGAGGGAGCACAGATACGCAGTATTTT.